This T cell receptor (beta chain) was sequenced during a study of long-term antiretroviral therapy in people with HIV. About the study: The immediate-ART recommendation dates to 2015, and the earliest samples predate it by about a decade.

At the survey level, the v3.0 immunoSEQ assay was run. Per-sample sequencing targets were 40,000-50,000 T-cell genomes. Sequenced by immunoSEQ multiplex PCR; TCRdb stores in-frame clones only, minus some. This table holds roughly 15,000 clones, 84% found once. The CDR3 is 13 amino acids. Germline assignment: CDR1 MNHEY and CDR2 SMNVEV (reference sequence). The V end was cut by 2 bases, the J end by 3 bases, with 8 bases between. This clone was counted only a few times. Its specificity is not known. Notes on the study in general: Dominating the repertoire at all time points were the clones that expanded before ART. Documentation of ART adherence, viral resistance or therapy changes was absent.

This chain links TRBV27 with TRBJ2-7; D not resolved. The origin of this receptor is a man younger than 45 with HIV. Sequences were derived from unsorted PBMCs, sampled 0.4 years after starting antiretroviral therapy. The CDR3 loop is CASSLGVLYEQYF. In DNA, the CDR3 is TGTGCCAGCAGTTTAGGGGTCCTCTACGAGCAGTACTTC.